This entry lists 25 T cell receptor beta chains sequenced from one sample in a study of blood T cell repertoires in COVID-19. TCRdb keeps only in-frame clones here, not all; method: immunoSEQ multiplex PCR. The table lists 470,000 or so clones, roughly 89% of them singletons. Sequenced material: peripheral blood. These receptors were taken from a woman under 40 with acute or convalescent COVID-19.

The CDR3 region has the DNA TGTGCCAGCAGTGACCCAACTGGGGCCAACGTCCTGACTTTC. Protein: CASSDPTGANVLTF. V is TRBV6-1 and J is TRBJ2-6, with unresolved D. The V end lost 3 bases, the J end lost 2 bases, and 5 bases lay between the germline ends. This CDR3 region has 14 residues. The germline V gene encodes CDR1 MNHNS and CDR2 SASEGT.

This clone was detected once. The CDR3 is CASTERGGRQETQYF. DNA of the CDR3: TGCGCCAGCACCGAGCGCGGGGGTCGACAAGAGACCCAGTACTTC. The chain has TRBV5-1 and TRBJ2-5; 7 positions agree with TRBD2. The CDR3 has 15 residues. CDR1 and CDR2 (germline): SGHRS, YFSETQ. V lost 6 bases to trimming and J lost 2 bases; unmatched junction nucleotides: 10.

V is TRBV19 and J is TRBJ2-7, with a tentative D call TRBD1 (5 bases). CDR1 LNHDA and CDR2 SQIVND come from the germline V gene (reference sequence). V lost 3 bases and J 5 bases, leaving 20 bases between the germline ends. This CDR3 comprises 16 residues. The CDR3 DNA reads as TGTGCCAGTAGTATGATGGTCCTTACCAGGGAAGACGAGCAGTACTTC. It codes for CASSMMVLTREDEQYF.

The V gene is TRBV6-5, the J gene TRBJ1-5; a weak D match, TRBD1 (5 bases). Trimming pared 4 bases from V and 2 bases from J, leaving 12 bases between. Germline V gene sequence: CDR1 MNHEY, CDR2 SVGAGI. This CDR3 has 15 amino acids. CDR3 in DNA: TGTGCCAGCAGTTTGACGGGGACTGGCAATCAGCCCCAGCATTTT. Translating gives CASSLTGTGNQPQHF.

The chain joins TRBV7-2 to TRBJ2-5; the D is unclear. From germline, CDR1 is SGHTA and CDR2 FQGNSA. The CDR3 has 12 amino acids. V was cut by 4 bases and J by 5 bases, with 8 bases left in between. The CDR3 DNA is TGTGCCAGCAGCTCGGGTTGGGAGACCCAGTACTTC. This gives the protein CASSSGWETQYF. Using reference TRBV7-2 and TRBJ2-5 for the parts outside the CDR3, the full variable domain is GAGVSQSPSNKVTEKGKDVELRCDPISGHTALYWYRQSLGQGLEFLIYFQGNSAPDKSGLPSDRFSAERTGGSVSTLTIQRTQQEDSAVYLCASSSGWETQYFGPGTRLLVL.

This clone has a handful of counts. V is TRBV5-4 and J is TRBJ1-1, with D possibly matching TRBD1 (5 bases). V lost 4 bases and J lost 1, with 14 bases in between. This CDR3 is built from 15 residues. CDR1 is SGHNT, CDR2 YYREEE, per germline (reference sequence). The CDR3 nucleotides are TGTGCCAGCAGCACCTCTCGGCAGGGGAACACTGAAGCTTTCTTT. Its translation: CASSTSRQGNTEAFF.

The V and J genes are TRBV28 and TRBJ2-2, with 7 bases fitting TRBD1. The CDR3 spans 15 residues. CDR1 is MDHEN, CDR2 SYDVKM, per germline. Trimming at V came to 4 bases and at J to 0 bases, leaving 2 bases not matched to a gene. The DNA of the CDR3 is TGTGCCAGCAGTTCCGGGACAGCGAACACCGGGGAGCTGTTTTTT. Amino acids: CASSSGTANTGELFF.

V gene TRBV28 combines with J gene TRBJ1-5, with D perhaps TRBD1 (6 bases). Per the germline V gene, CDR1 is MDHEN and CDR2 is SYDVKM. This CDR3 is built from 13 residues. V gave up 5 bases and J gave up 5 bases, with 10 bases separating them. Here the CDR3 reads CASSAWTDQPQHF. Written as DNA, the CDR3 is TGTGCCAGCAGTGCATGGACAGATCAGCCCCAGCATTTT.

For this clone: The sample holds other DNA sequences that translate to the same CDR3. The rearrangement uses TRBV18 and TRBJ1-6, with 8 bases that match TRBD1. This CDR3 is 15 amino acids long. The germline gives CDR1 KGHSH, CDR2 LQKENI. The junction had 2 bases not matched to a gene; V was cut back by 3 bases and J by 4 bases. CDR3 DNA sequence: TGTGCCAGCTCACCCGGACAGGGATATAATTCACCCCTCCACTTT. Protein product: CASSPGQGYNSPLHF.

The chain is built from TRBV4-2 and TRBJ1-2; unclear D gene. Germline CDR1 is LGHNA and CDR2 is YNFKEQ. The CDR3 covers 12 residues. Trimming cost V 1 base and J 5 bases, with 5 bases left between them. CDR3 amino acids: CASSQVAYGYTF. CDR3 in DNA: TGTGCCAGCAGCCAAGTGGCTTATGGCTACACCTTC.

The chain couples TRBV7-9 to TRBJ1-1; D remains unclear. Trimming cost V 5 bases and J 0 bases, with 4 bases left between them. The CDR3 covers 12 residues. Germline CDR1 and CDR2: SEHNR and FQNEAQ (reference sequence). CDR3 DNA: TGTGCCAGCAGCCCCATGAACACTGAAGCTTTCTTT. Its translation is CASSPMNTEAFF.

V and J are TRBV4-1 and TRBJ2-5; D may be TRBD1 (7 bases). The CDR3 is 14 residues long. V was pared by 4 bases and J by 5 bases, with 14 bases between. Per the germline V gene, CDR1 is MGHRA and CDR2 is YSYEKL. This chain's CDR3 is CASSPQGGGETQYF. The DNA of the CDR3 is TGCGCCAGCAGCCCGCAGGGGGGCGGCGAGACCCAGTACTTC.

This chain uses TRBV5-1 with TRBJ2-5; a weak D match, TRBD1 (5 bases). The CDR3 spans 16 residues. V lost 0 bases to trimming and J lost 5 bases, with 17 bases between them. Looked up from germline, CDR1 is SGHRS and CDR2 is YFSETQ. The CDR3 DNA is TGCGCCAGCAGCTTGGGGTCAGGGTTATTTTGGGAGACCCAGTACTTC. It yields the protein CASSLGSGLFWETQYF.

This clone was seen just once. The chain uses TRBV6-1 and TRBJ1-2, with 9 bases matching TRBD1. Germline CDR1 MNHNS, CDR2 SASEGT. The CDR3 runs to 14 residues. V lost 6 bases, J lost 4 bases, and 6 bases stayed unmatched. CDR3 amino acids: CASRTDRGGYGYTF. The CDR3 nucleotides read TGTGCCAGCAGGACGGACAGGGGAGGCTATGGCTACACCTTC.

The CDR3 DNA sequence: TGTGCCATCAGCCCAAGCGGGGGGACCTACAATGAGCAGTTCTTC. Translation: CAISPSGGTYNEQFF. This chain connects TRBV10-3 to TRBJ2-1; TRBD2 agrees at 9 bases. The CDR3 consists of 15 residues. Trimming at V came to 6 bases and at J to 2 bases, leaving 5 bases not matched to a gene. Germline V gene lookup returns CDR1 ENHRY and CDR2 SYGVKD.

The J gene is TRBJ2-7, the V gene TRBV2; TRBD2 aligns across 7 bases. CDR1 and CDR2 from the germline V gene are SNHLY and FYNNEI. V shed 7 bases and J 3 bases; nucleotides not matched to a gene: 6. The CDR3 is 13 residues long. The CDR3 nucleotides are TGTGCCAGCATAGGGCGGGGGAACTACGAGCAGTACTTC. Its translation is CASIGRGNYEQYF.

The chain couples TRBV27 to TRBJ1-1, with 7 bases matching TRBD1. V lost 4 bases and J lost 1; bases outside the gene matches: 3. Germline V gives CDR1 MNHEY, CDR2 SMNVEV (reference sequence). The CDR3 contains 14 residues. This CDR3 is CASSSGQSNTEAFF. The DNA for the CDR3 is TGTGCCAGCAGTTCGGGACAGTCGAACACTGAAGCTTTCTTT.

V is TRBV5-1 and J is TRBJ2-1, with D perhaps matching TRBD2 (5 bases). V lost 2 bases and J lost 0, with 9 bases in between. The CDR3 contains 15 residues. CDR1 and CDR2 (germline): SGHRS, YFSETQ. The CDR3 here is CASSFSTTSYNEQFF. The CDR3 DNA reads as TGCGCCAGCAGCTTCTCGACTACCTCCTACAATGAGCAGTTCTTC.

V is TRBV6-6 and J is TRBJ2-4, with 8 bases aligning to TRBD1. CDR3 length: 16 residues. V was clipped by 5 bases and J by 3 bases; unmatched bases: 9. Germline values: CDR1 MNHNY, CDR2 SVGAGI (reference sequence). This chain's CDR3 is CASSLIGQGGKNIQYF. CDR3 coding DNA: TGTGCCAGCAGTCTAATCGGACAGGGTGGCAAAAACATTCAGTACTTC.

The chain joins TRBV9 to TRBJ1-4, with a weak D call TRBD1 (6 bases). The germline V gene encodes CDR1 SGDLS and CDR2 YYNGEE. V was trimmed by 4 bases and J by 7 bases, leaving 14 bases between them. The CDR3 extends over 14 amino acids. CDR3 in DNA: TGTGCCAGCAGCCCACAGGGAGGGGGTGAAAAACTGTTTTTT. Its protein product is CASSPQGGGEKLFF.

The CDR3 is CATSLGTGNYGYTF. Here the CDR3 DNA reads TGTGCCACCAGCCTCGGGACAGGCAATTATGGCTACACCTTC. The chain links TRBV15 to TRBJ1-2; 8 nucleotides agree with TRBD1. The germline CDR1 and CDR2 sequences are LNHNV and YYDKDF (reference sequence). With 5 bases clipped from V and 5 bases from J, the junction kept 7 bases outside the gene matches. This CDR3 is 14 amino acids long.

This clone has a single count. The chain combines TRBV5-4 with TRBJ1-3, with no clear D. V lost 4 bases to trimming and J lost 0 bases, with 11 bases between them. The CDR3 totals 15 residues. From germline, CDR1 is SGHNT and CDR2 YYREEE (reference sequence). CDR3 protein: CASSPRPGSGNTIYF. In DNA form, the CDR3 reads TGTGCCAGCAGCCCCAGGCCAGGCTCTGGAAACACCATATATTTT.

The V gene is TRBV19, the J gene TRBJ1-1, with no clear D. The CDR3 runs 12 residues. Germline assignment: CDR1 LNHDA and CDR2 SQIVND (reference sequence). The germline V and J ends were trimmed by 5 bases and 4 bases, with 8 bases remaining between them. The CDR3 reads CASSFPSTEAFF. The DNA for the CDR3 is TGTGCCAGTAGTTTCCCCAGCACTGAAGCTTTCTTT.

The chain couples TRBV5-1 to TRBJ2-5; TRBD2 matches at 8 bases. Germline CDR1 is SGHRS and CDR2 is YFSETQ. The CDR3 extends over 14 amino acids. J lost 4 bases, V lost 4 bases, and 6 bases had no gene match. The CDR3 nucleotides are TGCGCCAGCAGCCCCCGGGGGGGGGTAGAGACCCAGTACTTC. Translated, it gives CASSPRGGVETQYF.

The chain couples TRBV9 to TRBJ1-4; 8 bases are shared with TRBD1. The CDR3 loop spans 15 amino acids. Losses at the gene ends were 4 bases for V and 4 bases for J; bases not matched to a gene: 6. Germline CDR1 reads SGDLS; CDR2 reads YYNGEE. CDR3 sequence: CASSLEGQVNEKLFF. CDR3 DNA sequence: TGTGCCAGCAGCCTAGAGGGACAGGTTAATGAAAAACTGTTTTTT.